This T cell receptor beta chain came from a study of blood T cell repertoires in COVID-19. Sequenced by immunoSEQ multiplex PCR; TCRdb stores in-frame clones only, minus some. In the table there are approximately 12,000 clones, 85% to 90% of which are singletons. The TCR was taken from a human donor in a cohort sampled during active COVID-19. Material: peripheral blood.

CDR3 protein: CASSLPGGDQPQHF. CDR3 nucleotide sequence: TGTGCCAGCAGTCTCCCCGGAGGGGACCAGCCCCAGCATTTT. The rearrangement joins TRBV6-5 to TRBJ1-5; maybe TRBD1 (5 bases). Trimming stripped 5 bases from V and 7 bases from J, with 15 bases between. The CDR3 sequence is 14 residues long. CDR1 and CDR2 from the germline V gene are MNHEY and SVGAGI.